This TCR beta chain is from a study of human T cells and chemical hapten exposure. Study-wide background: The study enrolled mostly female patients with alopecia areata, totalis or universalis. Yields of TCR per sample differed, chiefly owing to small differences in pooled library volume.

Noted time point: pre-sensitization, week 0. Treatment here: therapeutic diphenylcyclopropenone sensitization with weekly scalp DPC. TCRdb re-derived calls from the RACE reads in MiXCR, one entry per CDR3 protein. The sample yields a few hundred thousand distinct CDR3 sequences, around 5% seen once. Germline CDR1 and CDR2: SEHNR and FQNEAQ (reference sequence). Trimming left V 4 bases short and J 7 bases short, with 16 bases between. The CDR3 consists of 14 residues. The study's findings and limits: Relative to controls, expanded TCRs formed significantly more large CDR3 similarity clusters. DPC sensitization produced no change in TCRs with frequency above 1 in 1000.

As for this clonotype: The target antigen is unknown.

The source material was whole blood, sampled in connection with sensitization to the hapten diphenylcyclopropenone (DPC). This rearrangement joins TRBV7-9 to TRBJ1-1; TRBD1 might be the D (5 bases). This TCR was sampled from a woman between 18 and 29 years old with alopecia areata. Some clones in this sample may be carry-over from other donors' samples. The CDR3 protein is CASSSTLGGHEAFF. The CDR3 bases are TGTGCCAGCAGCTCTACCTTGGGGGGTCATGAAGCTTTCTTT.